Sequencing of this T cell receptor beta chain was carried out in a study of Graves' ophthalmopathy and Graves' hyperthyroidism. It was on clinical symptoms, serum thyroxine, TRAb, thyroid ultrasound and orbital computed tomography that diagnosis relied. Deletions cut 1 base from V and 0 bases from J, with 19 bases between. Looked up from germline, CDR1 is KGHSY and CDR2 is FQNENV. The CDR3 covers 19 residues. The sequenced template was RNA, covering the TCR beta CDR3 region. Amplification began with first-round RT-PCR using HTBI primers, then second-round multiplex PCR was performed. From the multiplex PCR reads, TCRdb called clonotypes with MiXCR, one entry per CDR3 protein. The sample includes over 650,000 distinct CDR3 sequences, 35% to 45% of them seen just once.

The clonotype originates from an adult man with Graves' ophthalmopathy. The sequencing input was peripheral blood. The chain employs TRBV16 and TRBJ1-3, with a weak D call TRBD1 (6 bases). CDR3 DNA sequence: TGTGCCAGCAGCCAATTGAGGAGAGGACAGACAGCCTCTGGAAACACCATATATTTT. This codes for CASSQLRRGQTASGNTIYF.